This T cell receptor beta chain was found in a study of cytomegalovirus exposure and HLA in healthy donors. Points on this clone: Its specificity is not known.

Study-wide points: Cytomegalovirus-associated TCR beta chains were listed, numbering some 150. One cluster of highly shared sequence variants probably arose as a sequencing artifact.

The PCR made use of 60 Vbeta and 13 Jbeta primers. Here immunoSEQ multiplex PCR was the method, and the copy in TCRdb shows in-frame clones only, minus some. The repertoire holds approximately 120,000 clones, with 77% as singletons. Germline trimming cut 6 bases from V and 3 bases from J; bases unmatched to any gene: 12. The germline V gene encodes CDR1 MDHEN and CDR2 SYDVKM. The CDR3 spans 16 residues. The source of this sequence is a woman aged 40-49 years in good health and CMV-seropositive. Sequences were obtained from PBMCs. The gene calls are TRBV28 and TRBJ2-7; 9 nucleotides agree with TRBD2. This chain's CDR3 is CASRHKGLANRYEQYF. The CDR3 nucleotides are TGTGCCAGCAGGCACAAAGGACTAGCGAATCGCTACGAGCAGTACTTC. Variable domain in full (rest from reference TRBV28 and TRBJ2-7): DVKVTQSSRYLVKRTGEKVFLECVQDMDHENMFWYRQDPGLGLRLIYFSYDVKMKEKGDIPEGYSVSREKKERFSLILESASTNQTSMYLCASRHKGLANRYEQYFGPGTRLTVT.